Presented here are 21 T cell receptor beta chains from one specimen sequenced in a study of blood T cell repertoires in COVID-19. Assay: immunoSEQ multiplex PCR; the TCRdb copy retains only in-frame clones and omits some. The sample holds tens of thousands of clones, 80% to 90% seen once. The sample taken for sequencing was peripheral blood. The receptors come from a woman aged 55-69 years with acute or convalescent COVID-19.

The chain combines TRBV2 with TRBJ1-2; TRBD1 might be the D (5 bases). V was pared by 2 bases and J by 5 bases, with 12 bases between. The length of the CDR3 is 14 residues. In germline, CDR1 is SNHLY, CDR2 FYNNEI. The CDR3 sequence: CASSERGTLYGYTF. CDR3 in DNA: TGTGCCAGCAGTGAAAGAGGGACTCTATATGGCTACACCTTC.

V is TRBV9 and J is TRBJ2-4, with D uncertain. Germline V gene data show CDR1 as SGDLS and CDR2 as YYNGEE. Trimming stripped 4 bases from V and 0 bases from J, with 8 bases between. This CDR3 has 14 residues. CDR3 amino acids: CASSLDLAKNIQYF. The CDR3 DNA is TGTGCCAGCAGCCTTGACTTAGCCAAAAACATTCAGTACTTC. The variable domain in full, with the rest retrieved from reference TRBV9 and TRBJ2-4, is DSGVTQTPKHLITATGQRVTLRCSPRSGDLSVYWYQQSLDQGLQFLIQYYNGEERAKGNILERFSAQQFPDLHSELNLSSLELGDSALYFCASSLDLAKNIQYFGAGTRLSVL.

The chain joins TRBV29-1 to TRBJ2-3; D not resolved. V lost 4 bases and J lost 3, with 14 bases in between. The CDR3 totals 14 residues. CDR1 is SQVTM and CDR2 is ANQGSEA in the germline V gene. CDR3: CSVVRVIATDTQYF. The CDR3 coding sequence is TGCAGCGTTGTACGGGTCATTGCGACAGATACGCAGTATTTT.

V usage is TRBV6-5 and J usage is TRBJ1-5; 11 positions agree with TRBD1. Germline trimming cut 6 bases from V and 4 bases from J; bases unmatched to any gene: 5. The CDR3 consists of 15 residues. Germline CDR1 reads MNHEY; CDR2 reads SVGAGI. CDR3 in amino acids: CASRTGTGGNQPQHF. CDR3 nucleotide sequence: TGTGCCAGCAGGACCGGGACAGGGGGAAATCAGCCCCAGCATTTT.

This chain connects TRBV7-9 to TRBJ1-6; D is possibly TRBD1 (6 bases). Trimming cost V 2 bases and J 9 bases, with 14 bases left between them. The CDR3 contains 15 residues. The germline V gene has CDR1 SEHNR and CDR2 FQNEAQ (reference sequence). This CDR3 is CASSLRQQGGSPLHF. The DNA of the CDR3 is TGTGCCAGCAGCTTAAGACAGCAAGGGGGTTCACCCCTCCACTTT.

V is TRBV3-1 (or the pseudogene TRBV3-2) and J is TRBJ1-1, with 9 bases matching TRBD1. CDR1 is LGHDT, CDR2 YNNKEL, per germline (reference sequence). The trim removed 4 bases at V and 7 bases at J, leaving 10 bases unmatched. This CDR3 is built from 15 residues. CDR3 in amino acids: CASSRRTGTGIEAFF. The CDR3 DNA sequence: TGTGCCAGCAGCCGGAGAACCGGGACAGGGATTGAAGCTTTCTTT.

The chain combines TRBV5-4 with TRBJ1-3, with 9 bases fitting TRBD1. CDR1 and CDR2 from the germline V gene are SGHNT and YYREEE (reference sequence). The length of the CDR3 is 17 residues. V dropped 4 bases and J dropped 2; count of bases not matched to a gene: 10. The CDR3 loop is CASSLETNRGPGNTIYF. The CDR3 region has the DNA TGTGCCAGCAGCCTTGAAACCAACAGGGGGCCTGGAAACACCATATATTTT.

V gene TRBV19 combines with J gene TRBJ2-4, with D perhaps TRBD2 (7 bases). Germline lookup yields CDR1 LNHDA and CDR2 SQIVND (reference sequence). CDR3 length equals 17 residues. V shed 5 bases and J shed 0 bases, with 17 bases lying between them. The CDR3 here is CASSWGGHTLAKNIQYF. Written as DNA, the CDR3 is TGTGCCAGTAGTTGGGGGGGACATACCCTAGCCAAAAACATTCAGTACTTC.

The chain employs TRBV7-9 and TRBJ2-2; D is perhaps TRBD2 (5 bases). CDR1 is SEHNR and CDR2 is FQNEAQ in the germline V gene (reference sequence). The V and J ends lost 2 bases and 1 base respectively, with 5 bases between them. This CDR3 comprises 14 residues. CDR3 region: CASSLRENTGELFF. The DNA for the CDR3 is TGTGCCAGCAGCTTACGGGAGAACACCGGGGAGCTGTTTTTT. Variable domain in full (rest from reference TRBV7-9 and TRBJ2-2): DTGVSQNPRHKITKRGQNVTFRCDPISEHNRLYWYRQTLGQGPEFLTYFQNEAQLEKSRLLSDRFSAERPKGSFSTLEIQRTEQGDSAMYLCASSLRENTGELFFGEGSRLTVL.

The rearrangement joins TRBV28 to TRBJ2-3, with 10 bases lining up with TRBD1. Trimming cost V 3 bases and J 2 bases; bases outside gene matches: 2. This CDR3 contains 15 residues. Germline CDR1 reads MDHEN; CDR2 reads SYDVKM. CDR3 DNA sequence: TGTGCCAGCAGTTTGGGACAGGGGTTCACAGATACGCAGTATTTT. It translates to CASSLGQGFTDTQYF.

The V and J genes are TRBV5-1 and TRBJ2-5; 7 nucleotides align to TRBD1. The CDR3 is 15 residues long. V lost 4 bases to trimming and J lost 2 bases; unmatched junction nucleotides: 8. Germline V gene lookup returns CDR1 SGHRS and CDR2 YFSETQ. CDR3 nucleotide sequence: TGCGCCAGCAGCCCGATAACGACAGGGCAAGAGACCCAGTACTTC. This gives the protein CASSPITTGQETQYF.

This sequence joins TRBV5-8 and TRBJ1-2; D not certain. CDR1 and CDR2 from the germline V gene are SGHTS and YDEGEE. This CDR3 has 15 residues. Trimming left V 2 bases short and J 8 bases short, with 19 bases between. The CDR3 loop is CASSLRTAIGGGYTF. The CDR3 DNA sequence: TGTGCCAGCAGCTTAAGGACCGCGATCGGCGGGGGCTACACCTTC.

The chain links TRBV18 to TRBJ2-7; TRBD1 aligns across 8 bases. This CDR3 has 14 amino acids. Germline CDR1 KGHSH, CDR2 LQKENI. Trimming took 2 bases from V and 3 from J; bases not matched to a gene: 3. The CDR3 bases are TGTGCCAGCTCACCAAGACAGGGGATCTACGAGCAGTACGTC. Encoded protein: CASSPRQGIYEQYV.

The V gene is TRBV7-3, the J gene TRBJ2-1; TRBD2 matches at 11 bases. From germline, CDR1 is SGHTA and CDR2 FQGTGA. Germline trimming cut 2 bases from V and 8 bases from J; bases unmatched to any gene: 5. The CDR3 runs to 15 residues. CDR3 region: CASSLGTSGGHEQFF. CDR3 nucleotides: TGTGCCAGCAGCTTAGGTACTAGCGGGGGACATGAGCAGTTCTTC.

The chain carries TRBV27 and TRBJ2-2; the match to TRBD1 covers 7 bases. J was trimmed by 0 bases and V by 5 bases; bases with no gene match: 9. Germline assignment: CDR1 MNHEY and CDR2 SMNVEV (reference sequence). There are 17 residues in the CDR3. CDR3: CASSTMFTGANTGELFF. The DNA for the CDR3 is TGTGCCAGCAGTACCATGTTTACAGGGGCGAACACCGGGGAGCTGTTTTTT.

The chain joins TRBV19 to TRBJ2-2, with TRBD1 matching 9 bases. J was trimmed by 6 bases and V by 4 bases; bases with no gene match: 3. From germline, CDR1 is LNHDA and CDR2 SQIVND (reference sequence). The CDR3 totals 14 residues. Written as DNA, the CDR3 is TGTGCCAGTAGTAGGGACAGGGAGGCCGGGGAGCTGTTTTTT. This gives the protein CASSRDREAGELFF.

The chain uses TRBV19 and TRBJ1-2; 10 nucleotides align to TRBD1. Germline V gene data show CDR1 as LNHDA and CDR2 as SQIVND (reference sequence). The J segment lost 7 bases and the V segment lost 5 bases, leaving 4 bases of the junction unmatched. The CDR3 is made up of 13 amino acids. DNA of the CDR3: TGTGCCAGTAGTCCGGGACAGGGGTTTGGCTACACCTTC. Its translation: CASSPGQGFGYTF.

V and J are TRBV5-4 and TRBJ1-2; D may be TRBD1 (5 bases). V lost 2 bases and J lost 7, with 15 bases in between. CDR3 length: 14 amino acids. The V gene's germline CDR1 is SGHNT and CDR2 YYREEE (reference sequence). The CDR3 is CASSFSGHSSGYTF. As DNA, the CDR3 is TGTGCCAGCAGCTTCTCCGGACACTCAAGTGGCTACACCTTC.

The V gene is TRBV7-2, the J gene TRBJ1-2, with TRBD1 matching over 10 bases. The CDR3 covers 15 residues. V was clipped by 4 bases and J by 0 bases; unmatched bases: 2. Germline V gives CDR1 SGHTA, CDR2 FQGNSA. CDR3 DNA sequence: TGTGCCAGCAGCTGGGGACAGGGGACTAACTATGGCTACACCTTC. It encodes CASSWGQGTNYGYTF.

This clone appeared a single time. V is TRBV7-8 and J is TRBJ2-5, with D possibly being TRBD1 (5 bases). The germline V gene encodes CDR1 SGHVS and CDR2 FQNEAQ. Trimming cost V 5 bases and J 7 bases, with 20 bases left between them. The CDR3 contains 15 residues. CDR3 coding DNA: TGTGCCAGCAGCCTTACACGGACATCGCTTGGGACCCAGTACTTC. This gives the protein CASSLTRTSLGTQYF.

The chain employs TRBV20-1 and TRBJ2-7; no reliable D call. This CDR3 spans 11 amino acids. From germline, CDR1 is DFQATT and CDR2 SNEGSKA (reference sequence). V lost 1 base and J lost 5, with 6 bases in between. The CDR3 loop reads CSARAGNEQYF. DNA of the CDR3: TGCAGTGCTAGAGCAGGAAACGAGCAGTACTTC.